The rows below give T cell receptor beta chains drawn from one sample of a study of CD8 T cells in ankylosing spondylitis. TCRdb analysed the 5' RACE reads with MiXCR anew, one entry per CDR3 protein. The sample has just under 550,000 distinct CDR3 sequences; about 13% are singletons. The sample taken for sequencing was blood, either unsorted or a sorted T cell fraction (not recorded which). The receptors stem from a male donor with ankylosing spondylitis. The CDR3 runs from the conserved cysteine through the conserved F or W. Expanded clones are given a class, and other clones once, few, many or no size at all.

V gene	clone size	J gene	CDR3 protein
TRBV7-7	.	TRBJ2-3	CASSRTSADTQYF
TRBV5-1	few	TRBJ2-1	CASSTSGGSYNEQFF
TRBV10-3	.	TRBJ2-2	CATRSGHTGELFF
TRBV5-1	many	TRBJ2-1	CASSPGPQTSGSEQFF
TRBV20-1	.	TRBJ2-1	CSAMTSNEGSYNEQFF
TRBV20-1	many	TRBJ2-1	CSARLAGGVEQFF
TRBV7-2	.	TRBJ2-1	CASSTSSGRIYNEQFF
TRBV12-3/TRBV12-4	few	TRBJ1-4	CASSSRVGTNEKLFF
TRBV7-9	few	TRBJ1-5	CASSWDRGPQHF
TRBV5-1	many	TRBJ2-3	CASSLWTGATDTQYF
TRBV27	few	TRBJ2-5	CASSSGLAGGQWETQYF
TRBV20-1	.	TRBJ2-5	CSAASGAWEETQYF
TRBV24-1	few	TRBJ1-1	CATSDLLNTEAFF
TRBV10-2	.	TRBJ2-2	CASSRGLGNTGELFF
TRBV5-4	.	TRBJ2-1	CASSLAGVTSNEQFF
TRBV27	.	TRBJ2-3	CASSSSNRGTTQYF
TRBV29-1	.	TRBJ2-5	CSVGTRKETQYF
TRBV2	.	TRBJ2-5	CASSDGSSGETQYF
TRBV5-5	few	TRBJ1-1	CASSLAGARGNTEAFF
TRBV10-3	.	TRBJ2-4	CAISEIEGRDTLYF
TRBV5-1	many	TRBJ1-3	CASSSAGDSGNTIYF
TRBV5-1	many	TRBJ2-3	CASSFLDPDTQYF
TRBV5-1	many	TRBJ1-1	CASSKGQGNTEAFF
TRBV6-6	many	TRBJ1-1	CASSYGGTEAFF
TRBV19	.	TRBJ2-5	CASRRQETQYF
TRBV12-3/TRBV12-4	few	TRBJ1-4	CASSGDRGFEKLFF